The clone carrying this T cell receptor (beta chain) came up many times. In TCRdb, the RT-PCR reads were re-called with MiXCR into one record per CDR3 protein. The sample carries 550,000 to 750,000 distinct CDR3 sequences, approximately 15% recorded once. CDR3 length: 11 residues. V gave up 8 bases and J gave up 5 bases; unmatched junction bases: 4. CDR1 SQVTM and CDR2 ANQGSEA come from the germline V gene. The sequence derives from a female donor in good health, serving as a healthy control. The rearrangement links TRBV29-1 to TRBJ1-1, with 8 nucleotides matching TRBD1. Sequenced: memory CD4+ T cells from blood. The CDR3 coding sequence is TGCAGCTCTCAGGGGGCGACTGAAGCTTTCTTT. Protein sequence: CSSQGATEAFF.